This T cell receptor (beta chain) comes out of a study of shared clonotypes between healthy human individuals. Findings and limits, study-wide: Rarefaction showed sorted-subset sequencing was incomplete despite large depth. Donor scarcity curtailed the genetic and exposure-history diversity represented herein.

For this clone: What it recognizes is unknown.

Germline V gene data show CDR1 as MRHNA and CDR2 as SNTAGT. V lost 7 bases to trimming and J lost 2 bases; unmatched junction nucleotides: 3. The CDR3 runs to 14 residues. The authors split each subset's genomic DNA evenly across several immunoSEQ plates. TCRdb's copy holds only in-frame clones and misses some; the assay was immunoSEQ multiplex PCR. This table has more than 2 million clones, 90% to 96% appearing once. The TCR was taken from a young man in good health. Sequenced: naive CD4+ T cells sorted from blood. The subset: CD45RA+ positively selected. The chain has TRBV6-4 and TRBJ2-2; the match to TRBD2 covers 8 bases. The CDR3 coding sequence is TGTGCCAGCAAGACTAGCGCTAACACCGGGGAGCTGTTTTTT. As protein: CASKTSANTGELFF.